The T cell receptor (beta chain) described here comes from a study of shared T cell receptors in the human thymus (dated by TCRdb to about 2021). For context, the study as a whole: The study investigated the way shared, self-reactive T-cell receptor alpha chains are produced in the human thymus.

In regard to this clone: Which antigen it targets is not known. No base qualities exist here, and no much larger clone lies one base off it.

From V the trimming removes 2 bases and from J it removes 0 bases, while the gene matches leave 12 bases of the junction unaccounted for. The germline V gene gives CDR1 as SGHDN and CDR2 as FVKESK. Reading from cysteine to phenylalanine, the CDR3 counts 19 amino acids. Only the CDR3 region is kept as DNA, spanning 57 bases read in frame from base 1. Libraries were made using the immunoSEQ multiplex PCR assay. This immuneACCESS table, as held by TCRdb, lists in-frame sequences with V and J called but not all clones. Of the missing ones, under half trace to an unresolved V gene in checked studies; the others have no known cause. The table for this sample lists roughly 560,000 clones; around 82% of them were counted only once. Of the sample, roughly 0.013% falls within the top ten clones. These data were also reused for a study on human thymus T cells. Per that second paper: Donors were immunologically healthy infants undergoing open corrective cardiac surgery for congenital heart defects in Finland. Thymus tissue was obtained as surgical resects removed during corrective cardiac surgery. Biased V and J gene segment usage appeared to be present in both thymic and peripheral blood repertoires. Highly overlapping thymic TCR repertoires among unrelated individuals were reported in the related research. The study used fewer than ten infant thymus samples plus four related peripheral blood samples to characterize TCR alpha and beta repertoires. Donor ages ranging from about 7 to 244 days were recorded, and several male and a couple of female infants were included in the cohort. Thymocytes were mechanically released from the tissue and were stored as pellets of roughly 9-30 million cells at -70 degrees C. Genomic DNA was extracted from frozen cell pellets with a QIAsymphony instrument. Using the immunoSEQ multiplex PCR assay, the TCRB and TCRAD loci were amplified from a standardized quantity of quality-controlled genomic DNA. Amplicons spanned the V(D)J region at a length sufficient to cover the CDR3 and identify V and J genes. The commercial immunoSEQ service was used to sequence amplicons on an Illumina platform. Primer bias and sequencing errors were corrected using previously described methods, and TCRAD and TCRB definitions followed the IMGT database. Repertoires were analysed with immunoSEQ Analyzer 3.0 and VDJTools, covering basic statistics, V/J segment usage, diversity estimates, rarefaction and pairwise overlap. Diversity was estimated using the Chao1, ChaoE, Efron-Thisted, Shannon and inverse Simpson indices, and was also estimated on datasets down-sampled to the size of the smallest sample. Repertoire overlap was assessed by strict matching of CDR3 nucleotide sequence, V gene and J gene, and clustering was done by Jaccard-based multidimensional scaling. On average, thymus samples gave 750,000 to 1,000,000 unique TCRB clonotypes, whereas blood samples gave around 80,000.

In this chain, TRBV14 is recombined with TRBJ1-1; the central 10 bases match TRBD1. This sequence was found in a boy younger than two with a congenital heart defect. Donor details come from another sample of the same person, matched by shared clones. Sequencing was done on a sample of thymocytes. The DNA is TGTGCCAGCAGCCAACGTACCGGGACAGGGGTACAAATGAACACTGAAGCTTTCTTT. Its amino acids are CASSQRTGTGVQMNTEAFF.